The present T cell receptor beta chain was sequenced within a study of cytomegalovirus exposure and HLA in healthy donors. As for the study in general: A previous analysis identified 90 million to 140 million unique TCR beta sequences derived from 180 million or so T cells.

CDR3 size: 15 residues. Germline CDR1 is SGHAT and CDR2 is FQNNGV. V lost 5 bases and J 1 base, leaving 13 bases between the germline ends. The primer mix had 60 Vbeta and 13 Jbeta primers. Original data processing: Later work found tens of millions of unique TCR beta chains, with about 10 million shared. Clones were read by immunoSEQ multiplex PCR, and TCRdb kept only the in-frame ones, dropping some. The V and J calls and clone size were taken over from that table, and D and trimming were inferred from the DNA. Of 80,000 to 100,000 clones in the sample, over 70% were seen once. At the time of sampling, donors were nominally healthy, though unrecorded immune exposures were likely.

Sequenced input: PBMCs. The chain uses TRBV11-2 and TRBJ2-3; perhaps TRBD1 as D (6 bases). This receptor was obtained from a man younger than 35 in good health and CMV-seropositive. This CDR3 is CASSLLEGGTDTQYF. DNA for the CDR3: TGTGCCAGCAGCCTACTAGAGGGGGGCACAGATACGCAGTATTTT.